This TCR beta chain was observed in a study of blood T cell repertoires in COVID-19. Methods used by the authors: By means of reference gene primer amplification, nucleated cell counts were estimated. The data were produced by immunoSEQ multiplex PCR, yet TCRdb's version contains in-frame clones alone and is incomplete. V and J calls and clone size are copied from that table; D and trimming were computed from the DNA. The table has around 160,000 clones, 65% to 85% seen once. The V and J ends lost 6 bases and 8 bases, in that order; junction bases with no gene match: 12. The length of the CDR3 is 14 residues. Per the germline V gene, CDR1 is MNHEY and CDR2 is SMNVEV (reference sequence).

The specimen sequenced was peripheral blood. The receptor's source is a man in his 60s with active or convalescent COVID-19. The rearrangement links TRBV27 to TRBJ1-2; TRBD1 matches 7 bases. CDR3 sequence: CASRLQGTEWGYTF. In DNA form, the CDR3 reads TGTGCCAGCAGACTACAGGGGACAGAATGGGGCTACACCTTC.